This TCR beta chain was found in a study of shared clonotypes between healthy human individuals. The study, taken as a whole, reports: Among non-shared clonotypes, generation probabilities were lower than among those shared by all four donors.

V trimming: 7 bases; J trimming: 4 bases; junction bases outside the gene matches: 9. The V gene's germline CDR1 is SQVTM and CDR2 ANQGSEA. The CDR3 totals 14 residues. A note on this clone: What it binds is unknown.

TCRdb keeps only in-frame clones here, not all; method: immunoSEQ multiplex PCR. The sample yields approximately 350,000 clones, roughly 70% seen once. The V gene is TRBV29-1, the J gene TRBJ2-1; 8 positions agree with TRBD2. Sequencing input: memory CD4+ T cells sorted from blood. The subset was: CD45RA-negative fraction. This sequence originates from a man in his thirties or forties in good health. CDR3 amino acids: CSAAPGREYNEQFF. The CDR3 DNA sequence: TGCAGCGCCGCGCCCGGGAGGGAATACAATGAGCAGTTCTTC.